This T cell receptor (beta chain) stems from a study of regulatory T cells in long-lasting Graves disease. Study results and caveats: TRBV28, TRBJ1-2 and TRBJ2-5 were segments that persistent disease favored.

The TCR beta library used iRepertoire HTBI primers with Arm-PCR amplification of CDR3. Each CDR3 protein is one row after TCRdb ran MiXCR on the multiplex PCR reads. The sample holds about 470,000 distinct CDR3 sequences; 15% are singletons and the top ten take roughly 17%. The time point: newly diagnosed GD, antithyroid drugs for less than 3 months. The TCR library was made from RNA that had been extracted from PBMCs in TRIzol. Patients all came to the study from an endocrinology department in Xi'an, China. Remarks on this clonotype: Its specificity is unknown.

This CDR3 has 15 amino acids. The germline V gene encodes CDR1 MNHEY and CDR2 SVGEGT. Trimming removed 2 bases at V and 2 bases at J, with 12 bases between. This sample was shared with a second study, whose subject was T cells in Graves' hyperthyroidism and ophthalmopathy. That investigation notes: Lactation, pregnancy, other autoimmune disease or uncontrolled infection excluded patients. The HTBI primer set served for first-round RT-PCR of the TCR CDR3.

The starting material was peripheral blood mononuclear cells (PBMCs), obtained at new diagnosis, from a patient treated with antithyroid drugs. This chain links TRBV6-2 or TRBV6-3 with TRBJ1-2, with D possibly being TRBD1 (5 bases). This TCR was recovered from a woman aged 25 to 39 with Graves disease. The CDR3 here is CASSYGREWNYGYTF. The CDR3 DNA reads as TGTGCCAGCAGTTACGGCAGGGAGTGGAACTATGGCTACACCTTC.